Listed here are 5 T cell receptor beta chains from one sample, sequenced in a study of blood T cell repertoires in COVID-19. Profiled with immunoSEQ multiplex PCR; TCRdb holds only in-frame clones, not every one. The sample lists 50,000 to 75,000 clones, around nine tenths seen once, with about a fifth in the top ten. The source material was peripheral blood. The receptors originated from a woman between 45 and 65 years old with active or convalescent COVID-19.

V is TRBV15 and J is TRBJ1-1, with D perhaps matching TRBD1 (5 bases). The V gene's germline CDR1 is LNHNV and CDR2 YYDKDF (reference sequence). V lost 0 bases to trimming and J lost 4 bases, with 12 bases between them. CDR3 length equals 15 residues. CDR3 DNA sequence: TGTGCCACCAGCAGAGATGGTGTGGGGGGCACTGAAGCTTTCTTT. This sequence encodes CATSRDGVGGTEAFF.

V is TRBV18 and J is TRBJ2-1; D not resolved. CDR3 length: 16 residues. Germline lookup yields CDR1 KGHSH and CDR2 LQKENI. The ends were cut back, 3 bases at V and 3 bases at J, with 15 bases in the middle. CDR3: CASSPAAASLYNEQFF. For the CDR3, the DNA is TGTGCCAGCTCACCGGCGGCGGCATCCCTCTACAATGAGCAGTTCTTC.

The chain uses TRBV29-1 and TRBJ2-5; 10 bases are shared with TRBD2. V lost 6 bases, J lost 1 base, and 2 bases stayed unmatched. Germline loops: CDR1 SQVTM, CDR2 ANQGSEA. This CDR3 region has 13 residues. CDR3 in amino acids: CSVGLATQETQYF. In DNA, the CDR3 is TGCAGCGTGGGACTAGCGACCCAAGAGACCCAGTACTTC.

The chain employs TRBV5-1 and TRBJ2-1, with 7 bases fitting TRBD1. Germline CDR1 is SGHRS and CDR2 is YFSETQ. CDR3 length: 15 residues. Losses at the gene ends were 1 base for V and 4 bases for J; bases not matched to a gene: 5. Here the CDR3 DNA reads TGCGCCAGCAGCTTGAGGTTGGGACAGTACAATGAGCAGTTCTTC. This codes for CASSLRLGQYNEQFF.

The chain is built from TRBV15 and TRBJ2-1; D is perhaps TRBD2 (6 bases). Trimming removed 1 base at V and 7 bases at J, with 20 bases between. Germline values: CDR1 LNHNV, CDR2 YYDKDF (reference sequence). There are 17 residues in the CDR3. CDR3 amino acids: CATSRGSWRDTGNEQFF. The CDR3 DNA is TGTGCCACCAGCAGAGGATCCTGGCGGGATACCGGGAATGAGCAGTTCTTC. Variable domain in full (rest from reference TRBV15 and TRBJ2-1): DAMVIQNPRYQVTQFGKPVTLSCSQTLNHNVMYWYQQKSSQAPKLLFHYYDKDFNNEADTPDNFQSRRPNTSFCFLDIRSPGLGDTAMYLCATSRGSWRDTGNEQFFGPGTRLTVL.